The 3 T cell receptor beta chains in this list originate from one sample, sequenced in a study of blood T cell repertoires in COVID-19. Repertoires were generated with immunoSEQ multiplex PCR, while TCRdb's copy carries only in-frame clones and drops some. The data show fewer than 250,000 clones, with about 90% seen just once and roughly 0.95% held by the top ten. Sequenced: PBMCs or T cells enriched from blood (not recorded which). The receptors derive from a man aged 50 to 59 who had been exposed to COVID-19.

This chain connects TRBV5-1 to TRBJ2-1; 7 bases line up with TRBD2. Germline loops: CDR1 SGHRS, CDR2 YFSETQ. CDR3 size: 15 residues. The trim removed 4 bases at V and 3 bases at J, leaving 7 bases unmatched. The DNA of the CDR3 is TGCGCCAGCAGCGGCACGGAGCGGGACTACAATGAGCAGTTCTTC. Protein product: CASSGTERDYNEQFF.

The V and J genes are TRBV5-4 and TRBJ2-5, with TRBD2 matching 10 bases. The CDR3 consists of 15 residues. V lost 3 bases and J lost 5; bases outside the gene matches: 7. From germline, CDR1 is SGHNT and CDR2 YYREEE (reference sequence). The CDR3 reads CASSSSGRAVETQYF. The CDR3 coding sequence is TGTGCCAGCAGCTCCAGCGGGAGGGCCGTTGAGACCCAGTACTTC.

The chain uses TRBV2 and TRBJ1-1, with D maybe TRBD1 (6 bases). The CDR3 covers 14 residues. Germline V lookup: CDR1 SNHLY, CDR2 FYNNEI. Trimming removed 10 bases from V and 6 bases from J, with 21 bases in between. CDR3 bases: TGTGCCACCCAGACCTCGGACAGTATCTCTGAAGCTTTCTTT. Translation: CATQTSDSISEAFF.